The source of this T cell receptor (beta chain) is a study of metastatic and nonmetastatic thyroid tumors. Across the whole study: The study looked at repertoires side by side in blood and in tumor or nodule tissue from malignant and benign thyroid patients.

V trimming: 5 bases; J trimming: 1 base; junction bases outside the gene matches: 10. The CDR3 is made up of 16 amino acids. The germline gives CDR1 LGHNA, CDR2 YNFKEQ. Study outcomes and limitations: In both blood and tumor samples, TCR beta diversity was reported significantly higher for malignant than benign nodules.

Original processing notes: CDR3 differences across clinicopathological groups were used to build a distant-metastasis classifier for papillary thyroid cancer. TCRdb re-called clones via MiXCR from the PCR reads. These V and J calls rely on TCRdb rather than the paper's analysis. The table records roughly 13,000 clones, approximately 30% of them present only once. Comment on this clone: Its antigen is as yet unknown.

All patients reached thyroid surgery having received no treatment beforehand. The gene calls are TRBV4-2 and TRBJ1-1, with TRBD1 matching over 7 bases. Material for sequencing was tumor tissue. This receptor was obtained from a female donor with papillary thyroid cancer or a benign thyroid nodule (not recorded which). Some clones in this sample may be carry-over from other donors' samples. The CDR3, as DNA: TGTGCCAGCAGCTACACTTCGGGACAGCCGAACACTGAAGCTTTCTTT. Its translation: CASSYTSGQPNTEAFF.